Sequencing of this T cell receptor (beta chain) was carried out in a study of identical twins. This clonotype was recorded at least ten times. From the 5' RACE reads, TCRdb called clonotypes with MiXCR, one entry per CDR3 protein. The sample yields 210,000 or so distinct CDR3 sequences, approximately 8.3% seen once. Unmatched junction bases numbered 12, after V lost 2 bases and J lost 10 bases. From germline, CDR1 is SGHDN and CDR2 FVKESK. This CDR3 contains 15 residues. These data also formed part of another study, on yellow fever vaccine responses in identical twins.

The clonotype was recovered from a woman between 18 and 29 years old in good health. The sample was memory (CD45RO+) T cells sorted from blood. The V call is TRBV14, the J call TRBJ1-1; 8 bases are shared with TRBD1. The CDR3 nucleotides are TGTGCCAGCAGCCAATTGACAGGGGACTCCTCATTAGCTTTCTTT. Translating it yields CASSQLTGDSSLAFF.